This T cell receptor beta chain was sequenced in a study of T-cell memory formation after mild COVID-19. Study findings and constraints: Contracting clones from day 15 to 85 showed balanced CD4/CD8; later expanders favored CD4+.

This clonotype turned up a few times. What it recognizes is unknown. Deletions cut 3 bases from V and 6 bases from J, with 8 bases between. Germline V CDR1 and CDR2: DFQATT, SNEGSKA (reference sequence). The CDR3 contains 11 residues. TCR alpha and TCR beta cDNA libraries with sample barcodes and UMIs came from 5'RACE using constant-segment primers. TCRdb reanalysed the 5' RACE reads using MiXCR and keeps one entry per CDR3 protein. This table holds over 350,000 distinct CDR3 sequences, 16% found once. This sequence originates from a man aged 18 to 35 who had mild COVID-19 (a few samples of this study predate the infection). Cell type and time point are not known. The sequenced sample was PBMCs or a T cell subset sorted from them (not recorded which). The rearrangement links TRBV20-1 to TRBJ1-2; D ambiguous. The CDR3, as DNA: TGCAGTGCTAGTTTGGGGAATGGCTACACCTTC. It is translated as CSASLGNGYTF.